This T cell receptor (beta chain) was captured by sequencing in a study of human T cells and chemical hapten exposure (dated by TCRdb to the early 2020s). Background on the whole study: For sensitization, 2% DPC in acetone was applied to a 2 cm by 2 cm area of upper inner arm skin. This study followed changes in the peripheral blood TCR repertoire in vivo during primary and secondary sensitization of alopecia patients to the hapten diphenylcyclopropenone (DPC). Patch testing was done on the upper back using Finn chambers containing 0.01% DPC, and results were scored after 6 days according to International Contact Dermatitis Research Group standards. Throughout the study period of roughly 24 weeks, patients also received therapeutic DPC doses to the scalp every week. Libraries were pooled for sequencing, and variation in per-sample TCR yields was attributed mainly to small differences in library volumes within the pool. Patient blood was sampled pre-sensitization (week 0) and at 2, 6 and about 24 weeks after DPC sensitization. Blood for TCR sequencing was provided by twenty-nine alopecia patients at one to four time points (pre-sensitization, 2, 6 and 24 weeks). The mostly female patient cohort included alopecia areata with under or over 50% scalp involvement, alopecia totalis and alopecia universalis.

Via the germline V gene, CDR1 is SGHDT and CDR2 YYEEEE. From the cysteine through the phenylalanine, the CDR3 covers 14 amino acids. The retained sequence is limited to the CDR3, 42 bases, with the frame set at the first base. V and J are truncated by 3 bases and 6 bases respectively, leaving an intervening sequence of 14 bases. This clonotype has a handful of counts. Its antigen is currently not known. No per-base quality is available; no much larger clone lies one base away. The method behind the library was RACE. The listed sequencing device is NextSeq 500. During library preparation, unique molecular identifiers were attached to individual cDNA molecules so that TCRs could be counted quantitatively and reproducibly. For every blood RNA sample, sequencing covered both the TCR alpha and TCR beta chains. The authors' pipeline ran thus. The median number of TCRs per sample was 95,638, ranging from roughly 20,000 to 690,600. The Decombinator software suite was used to annotate the V, J and CDR3 of the TCR reads. Every sample was subsampled to the same number of TCRs (28,000) for the PS versus PT1 abundance plots. Expanded TCRs were defined as absent before sensitization and observed at least eight times at the 2-week time point. TCRdb handled the public reads itself, with Q25 trimming in fastp and clone calling in MiXCR, and kept productive beta chains. Entries that share a CDR3 protein sequence are merged under the most common genes and DNA. TCRdb's processing, not the authors' own work, is the source of the V and J calls. The sample profile shows 80,000 to 95,000 distinct CDR3 sequences; 9.6% of them were found once. The ten largest clones add up to around 3.6% of the sample.

The label giving this sample's time point can be read as: pre-sensitization, week 0. The treatment or condition label, read with the paper, signifies: therapeutic diphenylcyclopropenone sensitization with weekly scalp DPC. Blood at each patch-test visit was drawn before the patch test was applied. To be eligible, patients had to be aged 18 to 70, diagnosed with alopecia and judged suitable for DPC therapy, while pregnant patients were excluded. Total RNA was extracted from unfractionated whole blood that had been collected in Tempus Blood RNA tubes. The paper's findings and limits, for the study overall: Alopecia, a presumed autoimmune disease, was present in all patients, so the immune response of the patients might differ from that of healthy individuals. Patch test score correlated positively with the number of PT1 expanded TCRs, reaching significance at thresholds 8, 16 and 32 but not at 4. After repeated subsampling, changes were observed in the strength of the expansion versus patch-test correlation and in the threshold at which the correlation became significant. Compared with pre-sensitization or healthy control sets, expanded TCRs formed significantly more large CDR3 similarity clusters, which is consistent with antigen-driven responses. No change with DPC sensitization was found in the number of TCRs above 1 in 1000 frequency, and no evidence of global repertoire structure alterations was found.

The rearrangement combines TRBV5-6 with TRBJ2-3, with a tentative D gene TRBD1 over 6 matching bases. The sequencing here drew on whole blood, taken in connection with sensitization to the hapten diphenylcyclopropenone (DPC). The receptor was isolated from a middle-aged woman with alopecia areata. Some clones in this sample may be carry-over from other donors' samples. The sequenced DNA: TGTGCCAGCAGCTCAGTGACAGGCCCGGATACGCAGTATTTT. It translates as CASSSVTGPDTQYF.